The entry that follows covers one T cell receptor beta chain sequence. Its antigen is unknown. These data are taken from a study of cytomegalovirus exposure and HLA in healthy donors. Background on the study: Within an early data release were roughly 90 million unique TCRs drawn from HLA-typed donors. General study findings and limits: Specificity for CMV antigens was confirmed in vitro for a few of the CMV-associated chains.

The CDR3 spans 18 residues. Trimming cost V 0 bases and J 0 bases; bases outside gene matches: 10. CDR1 and CDR2 from the germline V gene are LNHNV and YYDKDF (reference sequence). Both 60 Vbeta primers and 13 Jbeta primers went into the PCR. The table came from immunoSEQ multiplex PCR; TCRdb's copy has only in-frame clones and leaves some out. The data contain approximately 120,000 clones, around 77% of them singletons. The receptor was derived from a man aged 40-49 years in good health and CMV-seropositive. The sample was PBMCs. V gene TRBV15 combines with J gene TRBJ2-7, with 8 bases lining up with TRBD2. The CDR3 nucleotides are TGTGCCACCAGCAGAGATCTGGCTAGCGGGTCGAGCTCCTACGAGCAGTACTTC. Its translation is CATSRDLASGSSSYEQYF. The whole variable domain, filled in from reference TRBV15 and TRBJ2-7, reads DAMVIQNPRYQVTQFGKPVTLSCSQTLNHNVMYWYQQKSSQAPKLLFHYYDKDFNNEADTPDNFQSRRPNTSFCFLDIRSPGLGDTAMYLCATSRDLASGSSSYEQYFGPGTRLTVT.